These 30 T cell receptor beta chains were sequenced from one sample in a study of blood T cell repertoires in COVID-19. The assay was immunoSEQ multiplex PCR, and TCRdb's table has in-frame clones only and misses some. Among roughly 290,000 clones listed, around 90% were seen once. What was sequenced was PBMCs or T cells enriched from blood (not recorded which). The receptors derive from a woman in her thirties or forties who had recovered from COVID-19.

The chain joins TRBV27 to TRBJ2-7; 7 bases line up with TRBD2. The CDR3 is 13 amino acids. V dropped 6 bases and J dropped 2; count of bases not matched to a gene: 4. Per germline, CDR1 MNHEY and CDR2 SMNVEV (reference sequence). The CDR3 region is CASRLAQTYEQYF. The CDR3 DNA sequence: TGTGCCAGCAGACTAGCGCAGACCTACGAGCAGTACTTC.

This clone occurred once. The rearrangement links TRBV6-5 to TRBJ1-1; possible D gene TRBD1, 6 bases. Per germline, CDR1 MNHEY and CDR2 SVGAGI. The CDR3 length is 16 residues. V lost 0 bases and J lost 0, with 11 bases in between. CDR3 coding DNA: TGTGCCAGCAGTTACTCGAGGGGGGGCGTGAACACTGAAGCTTTCTTT. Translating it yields CASSYSRGGVNTEAFF.

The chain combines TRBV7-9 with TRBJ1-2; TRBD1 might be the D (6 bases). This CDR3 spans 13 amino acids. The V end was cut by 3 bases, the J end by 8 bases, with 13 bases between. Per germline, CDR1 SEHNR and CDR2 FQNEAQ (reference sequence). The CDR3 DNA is TGTGCCAGCAGCTTGGCGGGGGCTCAGGGCTACACCTTC. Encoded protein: CASSLAGAQGYTF.

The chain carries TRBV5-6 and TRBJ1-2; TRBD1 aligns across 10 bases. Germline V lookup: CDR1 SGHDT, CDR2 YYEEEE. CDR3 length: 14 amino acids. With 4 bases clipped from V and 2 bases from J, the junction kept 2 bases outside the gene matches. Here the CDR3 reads CASSADRGNYGYTF. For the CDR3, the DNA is TGTGCCAGCAGCGCGGACAGGGGGAACTATGGCTACACCTTC.

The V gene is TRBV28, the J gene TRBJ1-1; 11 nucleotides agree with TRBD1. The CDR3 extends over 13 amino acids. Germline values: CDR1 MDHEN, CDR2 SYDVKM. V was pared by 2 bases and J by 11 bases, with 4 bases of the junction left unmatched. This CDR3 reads CASSLGDRGAAFF. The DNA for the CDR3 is TGTGCCAGCAGTTTAGGGGACAGGGGGGCTGCTTTCTTT.

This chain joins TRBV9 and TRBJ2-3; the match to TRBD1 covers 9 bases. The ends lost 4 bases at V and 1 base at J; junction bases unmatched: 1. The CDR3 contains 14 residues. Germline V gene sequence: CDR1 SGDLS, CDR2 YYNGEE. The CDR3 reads CASSWDRGTDTQYF. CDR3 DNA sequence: TGTGCCAGCAGCTGGGACAGGGGCACAGATACGCAGTATTTT.

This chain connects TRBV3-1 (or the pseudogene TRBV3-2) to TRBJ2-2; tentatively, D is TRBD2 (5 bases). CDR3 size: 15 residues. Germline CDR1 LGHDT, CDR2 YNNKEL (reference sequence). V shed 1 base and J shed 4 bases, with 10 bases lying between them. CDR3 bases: TGTGCCAGCAGCCAAGTCCCCGGGATCACCGGGGAGCTGTTTTTT. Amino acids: CASSQVPGITGELFF.

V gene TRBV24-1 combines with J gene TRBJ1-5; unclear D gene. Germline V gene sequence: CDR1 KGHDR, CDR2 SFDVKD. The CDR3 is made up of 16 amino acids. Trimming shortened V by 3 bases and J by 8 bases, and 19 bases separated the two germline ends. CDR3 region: CATSDPGLPVRKPQHF. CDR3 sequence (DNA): TGTGCCACCAGTGATCCCGGTCTTCCCGTAAGAAAGCCCCAGCATTTT.

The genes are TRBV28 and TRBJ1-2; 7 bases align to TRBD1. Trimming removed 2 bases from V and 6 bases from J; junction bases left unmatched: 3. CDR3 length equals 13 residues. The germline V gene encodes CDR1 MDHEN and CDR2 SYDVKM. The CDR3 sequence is CASSLLQGDGYTF. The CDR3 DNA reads TGTGCCAGCAGTTTACTTCAGGGGGATGGCTACACCTTC.

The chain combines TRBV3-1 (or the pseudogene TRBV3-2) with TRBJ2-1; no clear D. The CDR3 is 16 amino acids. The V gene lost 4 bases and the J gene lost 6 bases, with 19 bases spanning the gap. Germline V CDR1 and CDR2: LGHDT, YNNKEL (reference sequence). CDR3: CASSPTQTYLGNEQFF. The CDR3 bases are TGTGCCAGCAGCCCCACACAAACATACCTAGGCAATGAGCAGTTCTTC.

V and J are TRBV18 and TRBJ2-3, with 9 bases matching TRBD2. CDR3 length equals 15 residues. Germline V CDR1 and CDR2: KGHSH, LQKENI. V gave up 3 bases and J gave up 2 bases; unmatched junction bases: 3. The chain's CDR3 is CASSPREGVTDTQYF. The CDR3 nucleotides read TGTGCCAGCTCACCGCGGGAGGGGGTCACAGATACGCAGTATTTT. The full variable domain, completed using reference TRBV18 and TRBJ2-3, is NAGVMQNPRHLVRRRGQEARLRCSPMKGHSHVYWYRQLPEEGLKFMVYLQKENIIDESGMPKERFSAEFPKEGPSILRIQQVVRGDSAAYFCASSPREGVTDTQYFGPGTRLTVL.

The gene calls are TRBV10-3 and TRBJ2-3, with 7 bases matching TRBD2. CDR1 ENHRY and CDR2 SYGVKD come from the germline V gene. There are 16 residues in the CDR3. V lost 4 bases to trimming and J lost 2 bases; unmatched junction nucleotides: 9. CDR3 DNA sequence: TGTGCCATCAGTGCAAGTGAGGGAGGGGACACAGATACGCAGTATTTT. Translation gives CAISASEGGDTDTQYF.

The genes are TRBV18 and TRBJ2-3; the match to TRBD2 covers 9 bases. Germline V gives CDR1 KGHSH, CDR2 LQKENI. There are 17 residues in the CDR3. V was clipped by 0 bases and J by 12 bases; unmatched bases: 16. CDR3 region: CASSPPLGARPGLAQYF. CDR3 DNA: TGTGCCAGCTCACCACCCCTAGGTGCGCGTCCGGGACTAGCTCAGTATTTT.

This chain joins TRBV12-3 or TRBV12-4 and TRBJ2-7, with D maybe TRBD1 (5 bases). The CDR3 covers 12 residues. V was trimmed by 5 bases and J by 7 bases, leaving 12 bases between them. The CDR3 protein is CASSPGFWEQYF. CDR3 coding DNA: TGTGCCAGCAGTCCAGGGTTCTGGGAGCAGTACTTC.

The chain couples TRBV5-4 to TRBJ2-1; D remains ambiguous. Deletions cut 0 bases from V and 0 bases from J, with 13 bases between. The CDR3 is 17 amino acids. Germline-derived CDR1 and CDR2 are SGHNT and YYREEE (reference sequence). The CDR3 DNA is TGTGCCAGCAGCTTGGCCCGAGCCGCTAGCTCCTACAATGAGCAGTTCTTC. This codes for CASSLARAASSYNEQFF.

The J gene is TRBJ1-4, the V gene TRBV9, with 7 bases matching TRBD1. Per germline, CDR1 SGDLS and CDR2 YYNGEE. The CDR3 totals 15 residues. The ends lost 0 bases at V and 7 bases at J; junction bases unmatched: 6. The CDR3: CASSVAGRGSEKLFF. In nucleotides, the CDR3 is TGTGCCAGCAGCGTAGCCGGCAGGGGGAGTGAAAAACTGTTTTTT.

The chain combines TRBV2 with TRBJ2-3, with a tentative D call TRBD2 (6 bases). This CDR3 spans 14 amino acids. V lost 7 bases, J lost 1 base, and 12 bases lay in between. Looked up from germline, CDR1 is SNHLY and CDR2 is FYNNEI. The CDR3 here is CASTAPGGTDTQYF. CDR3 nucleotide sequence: TGTGCCAGCACCGCCCCGGGGGGCACAGATACGCAGTATTTT.

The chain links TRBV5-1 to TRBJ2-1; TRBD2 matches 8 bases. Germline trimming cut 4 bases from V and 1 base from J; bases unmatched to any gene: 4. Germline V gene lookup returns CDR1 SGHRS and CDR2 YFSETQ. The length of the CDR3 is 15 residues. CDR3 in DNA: TGCGCCAGCAGCAACAGCGGGAGTTCCTACAATGAGCAGTTCTTC. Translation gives CASSNSGSSYNEQFF.

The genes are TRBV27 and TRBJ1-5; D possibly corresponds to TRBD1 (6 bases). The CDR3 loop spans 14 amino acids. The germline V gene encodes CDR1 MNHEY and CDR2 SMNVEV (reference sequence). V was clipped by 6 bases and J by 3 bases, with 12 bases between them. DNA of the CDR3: TGTGCCAGCAGGACGGGACAATACAATCAGCCCCAGCATTTT. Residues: CASRTGQYNQPQHF.

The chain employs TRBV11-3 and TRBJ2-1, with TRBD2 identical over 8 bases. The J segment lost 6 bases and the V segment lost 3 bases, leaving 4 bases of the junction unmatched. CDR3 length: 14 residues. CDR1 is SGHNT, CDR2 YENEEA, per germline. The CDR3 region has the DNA TGTGCCAGCAGCTTTGGCGGGAGGCTCAATGAGCAGTTCTTC. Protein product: CASSFGGRLNEQFF.

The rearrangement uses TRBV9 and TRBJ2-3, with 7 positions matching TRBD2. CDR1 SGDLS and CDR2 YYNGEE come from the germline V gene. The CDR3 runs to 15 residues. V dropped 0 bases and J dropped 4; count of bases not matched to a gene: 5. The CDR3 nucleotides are TGTGCCAGCAGCGTAGAGGGCGGGAGTGCAGATACGCAGTATTTT. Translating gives CASSVEGGSADTQYF.

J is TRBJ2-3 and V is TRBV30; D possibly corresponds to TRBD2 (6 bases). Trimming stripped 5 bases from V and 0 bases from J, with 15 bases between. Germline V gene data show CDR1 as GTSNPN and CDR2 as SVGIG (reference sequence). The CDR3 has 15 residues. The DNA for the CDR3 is TGTGCCTGGGGGGCTAGCGTGAGAAGCACAGATACGCAGTATTTT. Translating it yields CAWGASVRSTDTQYF.

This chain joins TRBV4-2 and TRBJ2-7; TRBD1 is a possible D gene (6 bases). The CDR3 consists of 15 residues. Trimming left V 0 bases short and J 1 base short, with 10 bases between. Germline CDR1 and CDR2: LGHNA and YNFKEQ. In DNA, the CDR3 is TGTGCCAGCAGCCAAGACCGGACAGTGTCCTACGAGCAGTACTTC. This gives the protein CASSQDRTVSYEQYF.

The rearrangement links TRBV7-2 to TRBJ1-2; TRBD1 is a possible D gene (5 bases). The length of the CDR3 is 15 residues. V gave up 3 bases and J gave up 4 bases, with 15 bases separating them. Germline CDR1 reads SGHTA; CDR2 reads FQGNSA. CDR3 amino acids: CASSLSAGGLYGYTF. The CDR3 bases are TGTGCCAGCAGCTTGAGTGCGGGGGGTCTCTATGGCTACACCTTC.

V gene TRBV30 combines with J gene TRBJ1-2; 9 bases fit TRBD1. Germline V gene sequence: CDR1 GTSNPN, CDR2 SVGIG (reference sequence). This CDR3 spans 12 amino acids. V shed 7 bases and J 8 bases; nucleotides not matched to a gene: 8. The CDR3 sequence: CASGTGNRGYTF. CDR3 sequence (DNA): TGTGCCTCGGGGACAGGGAACCGCGGCTACACCTTC.

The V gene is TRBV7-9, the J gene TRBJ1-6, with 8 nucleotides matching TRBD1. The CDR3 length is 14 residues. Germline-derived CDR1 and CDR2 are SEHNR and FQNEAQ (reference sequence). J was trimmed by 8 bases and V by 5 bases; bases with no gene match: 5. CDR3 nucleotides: TGTGCCAGCAGCCTCAGGGGGCAGGATTCACCCCTCCACTTT. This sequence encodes CASSLRGQDSPLHF. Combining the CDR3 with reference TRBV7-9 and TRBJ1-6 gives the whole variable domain DTGVSQNPRHKITKRGQNVTFRCDPISEHNRLYWYRQTLGQGPEFLTYFQNEAQLEKSRLLSDRFSAERPKGSFSTLEIQRTEQGDSAMYLCASSLRGQDSPLHFGNGTRLTVT.

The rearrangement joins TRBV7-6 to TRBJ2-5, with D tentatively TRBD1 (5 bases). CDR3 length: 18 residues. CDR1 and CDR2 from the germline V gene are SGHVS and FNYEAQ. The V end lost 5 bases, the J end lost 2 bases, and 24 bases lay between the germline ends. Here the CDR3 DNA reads TGTGCCAGCAGCCCGAAAAACCCCAGGCAGGGTAAACAAGAGACCCAGTACTTC. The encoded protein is CASSPKNPRQGKQETQYF.

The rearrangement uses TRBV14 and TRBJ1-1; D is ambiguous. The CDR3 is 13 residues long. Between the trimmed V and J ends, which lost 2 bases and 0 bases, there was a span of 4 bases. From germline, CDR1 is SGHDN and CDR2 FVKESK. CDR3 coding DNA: TGTGCCAGCAGCCAATTATTGAACACTGAAGCTTTCTTT. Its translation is CASSQLLNTEAFF.

The CDR3 is CASQPTGPNTEAFF. The CDR3, as DNA: TGTGCCAGCCAACCGACAGGGCCGAACACTGAAGCTTTCTTT. The chain has TRBV2 and TRBJ1-1; 7 bases are a match to TRBD1. The length of the CDR3 is 14 residues. J gave up 1 base and V 8 bases, and 7 bases lay outside the gene matches. Germline V gene sequence: CDR1 SNHLY, CDR2 FYNNEI.

In DNA form, the CDR3 reads TGTGCCAGCAGCCACCCGGGACTAGGAACGGGAATAAGGAACACCGGGGAGCTGTTTTTT. This codes for CASSHPGLGTGIRNTGELFF. The chain links TRBV5-8 to TRBJ2-2; 8 nucleotides align to TRBD2. There are 20 residues in the CDR3. Trimming cost V 4 bases and J 1 base; bases outside gene matches: 18. Germline V gene sequence: CDR1 SGHTS, CDR2 YDEGEE.